The 31 T cell receptor beta chains presented below share a single source sample, sequenced in a study of T cells in localized non-small cell lung cancer. Libraries were prepared by immunoSEQ multiplex PCR; TCRdb keeps only in-frame clonotypes and omits some of them. The sample consists of around 40,000 clones, approximately 83% of them appearing once. The source was peripheral blood, collected before any cancer treatment. The receptors were gathered from a man aged 40-75 years with stage I lung adenocarcinoma.

The chain couples TRBV27 to TRBJ2-1; 9 bases agree with TRBD2. CDR1 is MNHEY, CDR2 SMNVEV, per germline (reference sequence). This CDR3 has 16 amino acids. V trimming: 6 bases; J trimming: 8 bases; junction bases outside the gene matches: 14. The CDR3 is CASRRPGLAVSDEQFF. The CDR3 nucleotides read TGTGCCAGCAGACGACCGGGACTAGCAGTTTCGGATGAGCAGTTCTTC.

The CDR3 region is CASSTTGGFNYGYTF. In DNA form, the CDR3 reads TGTGCCAGCAGCACGACAGGGGGCTTTAACTATGGCTACACCTTC. The gene calls are TRBV6-6 and TRBJ1-2, with 10 positions matching TRBD1. V shed 6 bases and J 1 base; nucleotides not matched to a gene: 5. The CDR3 extends over 15 amino acids. CDR1 and CDR2 (germline): MNHNY, SVGAGI (reference sequence).

This chain uses TRBV20-1 with TRBJ2-7; D uncertain. Trimming shortened V by 0 bases and J by 6 bases, and 6 bases separated the two germline ends. Germline CDR1 reads DFQATT; CDR2 reads SNEGSKA (reference sequence). The CDR3 extends over 11 amino acids. This CDR3 reads CSARDHAEQYF. The DNA for the CDR3 is TGCAGTGCTAGAGATCACGCCGAGCAGTACTTC.

The V gene is TRBV16, the J gene TRBJ2-1; TRBD1 or TRBD2 may be the D gene (5 bases each). Trimming shortened V by 5 bases and J by 8 bases, and 7 bases separated the two germline ends. Germline V CDR1 and CDR2: KGHSY, FQNENV. The CDR3 runs 11 residues. CDR3 sequence (DNA): TGTGCCAGCAGCGTGGGGGATGAGCAGTTCTTC. It translates to CASSVGDEQFF. The variable domain in full, completed from reference TRBV16 and TRBJ2-1, reads GEEVAQTPKHLVRGEGQKAKLYCAPIKGHSYVFWYQQVLKNEFKFLISFQNENVFDETGMPKERFSAKCLPNSPCSLEIQATKLEDSAVYFCASSVGDEQFFGPGTRLTVL.

V gene TRBV4-3 combines with J gene TRBJ2-1; D might be TRBD2 (6 bases). With 0 bases removed from V and 4 bases from J, the gap between germline ends came to 13 bases. Germline-derived CDR1 and CDR2 are LGHNA and YSLEER. The CDR3 is 16 residues long. Written as DNA, the CDR3 is TGCGCCAGCAGCCAAGATTCGGGACGGGGGTACAATGAGCAGTTCTTC. Translation gives CASSQDSGRGYNEQFF.

The J gene is TRBJ2-7, the V gene TRBV7-2; D perhaps matches TRBD1 (6 bases). Germline loops: CDR1 SGHTA, CDR2 FQGNSA. V dropped 7 bases and J dropped 1 base, with 14 bases sitting between them. This CDR3 is 14 amino acids long. CDR3 protein: CASIKSTGSYEQYF. CDR3 in DNA: TGTGCCAGCATCAAGTCGACAGGTTCCTACGAGCAGTACTTC.

V usage is TRBV28 and J usage is TRBJ1-5; D is undetermined. Trimming removed 2 bases at V and 0 bases at J, with 11 bases between. This CDR3 is 16 amino acids long. Germline V CDR1 and CDR2: MDHEN, SYDVKM. The CDR3 DNA follows: TGTGCCAGCAGTTTACCGCCCGGCTATAGCAATCAGCCCCAGCATTTT. It codes for CASSLPPGYSNQPQHF. Filled out from reference TRBV28 and TRBJ1-5, the complete variable domain reads DVKVTQSSRYLVKRTGEKVFLECVQDMDHENMFWYRQDPGLGLRLIYFSYDVKMKEKGDIPEGYSVSREKKERFSLILESASTNQTSMYLCASSLPPGYSNQPQHFGDGTRLSIL.

The rearrangement uses TRBV15 and TRBJ2-7; 8 bases are a match to TRBD1. Germline V lookup: CDR1 LNHNV, CDR2 YYDKDF (reference sequence). The V gene end was trimmed by 0 bases and the J gene end by 2 bases; junction bases not matched to a gene: 3. The CDR3 spans 15 residues. The CDR3 spells CATSREGTGPYEQYF. CDR3 coding DNA: TGTGCCACCAGCAGAGAAGGGACAGGCCCCTACGAGCAGTACTTC. The complete variable domain, with remaining parts taken from reference TRBV15 and TRBJ2-7, reads DAMVIQNPRYQVTQFGKPVTLSCSQTLNHNVMYWYQQKSSQAPKLLFHYYDKDFNNEADTPDNFQSRRPNTSFCFLDIRSPGLGDTAMYLCATSREGTGPYEQYFGPGTRLTVT.

V gene TRBV6-5 combines with J gene TRBJ2-1; a possible D gene is TRBD1 (5 bases). The CDR3 has 12 amino acids. Trimming cost V 0 bases and J 13 bases, with 10 bases left between them. Germline CDR1 reads MNHEY; CDR2 reads SVGAGI. The CDR3 DNA reads as TGTGCCAGCAGTTACTCGGGGCTGGCCCAGTTCTTC. Translated: CASSYSGLAQFF.

The chain recombines TRBV11-3 with TRBJ2-1; 7 nucleotides line up with TRBD1. V was pared by 1 base and J by 7 bases, with 4 bases of the junction left unmatched. The CDR3 runs to 14 residues. Germline assignment: CDR1 SGHNT and CDR2 YENEEA. The DNA for the CDR3 is TGTGCCAGCAGCTTAGCCGACAGGGTTAATGAGCAGTTCTTC. Translating it yields CASSLADRVNEQFF.

This sequence joins TRBV4-3 and TRBJ2-2; the match to TRBD2 covers 11 bases. The germline V gene encodes CDR1 LGHNA and CDR2 YSLEER. Germline trimming cut 5 bases from V and 1 base from J; bases unmatched to any gene: 12. There are 19 residues in the CDR3. CDR3: CASSSLEVLAGGNTGELFF. As DNA, the CDR3 is TGCGCCAGCAGCTCCCTTGAGGTTCTAGCGGGAGGGAACACCGGGGAGCTGTTTTTT.

This sequence joins TRBV27 and TRBJ2-1; 7 bases are shared with TRBD2. The CDR3 is made up of 15 amino acids. V gave up 8 bases and J gave up 4 bases; unmatched junction bases: 11. In germline, CDR1 is MNHEY, CDR2 SMNVEV (reference sequence). The CDR3 sequence is CASSHSGTGYNEQFF. The CDR3 nucleotides read TGTGCCAGCTCTCACAGCGGGACGGGATACAATGAGCAGTTCTTC.

The chain uses TRBV18 and TRBJ1-5; D is ambiguous. The germline V and J ends were trimmed by 3 bases and 3 bases, with 9 bases remaining between them. Germline V gives CDR1 KGHSH, CDR2 LQKENI. This CDR3 has 14 amino acids. CDR3 in amino acids: CASSPFGDNQPQHF. The CDR3 DNA reads as TGTGCCAGCTCACCTTTTGGAGACAATCAGCCCCAGCATTTT.

The chain recombines TRBV29-1 with TRBJ2-7; D gene ambiguous. The CDR3 contains 11 residues. V was shortened by 3 bases and J by 4 bases, with 7 bases between the two germline ends. Germline V gene sequence: CDR1 SQVTM, CDR2 ANQGSEA. This chain's CDR3 is CSVDGEYEQYF. The CDR3 DNA reads as TGCAGCGTTGACGGAGAATACGAGCAGTACTTC.

This clone is a singleton in its sample. This chain joins TRBV5-1 and TRBJ2-3; no clear D. Germline V gene lookup returns CDR1 SGHRS and CDR2 YFSETQ. The CDR3 sequence is 16 residues long. Trimming removed 0 bases from V and 2 bases from J, with 13 bases in between. The CDR3 loop reads CASSLGATLNTDTQYF. The CDR3 nucleotides read TGCGCCAGCAGCTTGGGAGCTACCCTTAACACAGATACGCAGTATTTT.

This clone showed up just once. The chain joins TRBV7-9 to TRBJ2-1, with D possibly being TRBD2 (5 bases). Trimming shortened V by 1 base and J by 7 bases, and 20 bases separated the two germline ends. The CDR3 covers 17 residues. Germline-derived CDR1 and CDR2 are SEHNR and FQNEAQ (reference sequence). The CDR3 here is CASSLERTGKGLNEQFF. CDR3 sequence (DNA): TGTGCCAGCAGCTTAGAGAGGACGGGGAAAGGGCTTAATGAGCAGTTCTTC. The full variable domain, rest sourced from reference TRBV7-9 and TRBJ2-1, is DTGVSQNPRHKITKRGQNVTFRCDPISEHNRLYWYRQTLGQGPEFLTYFQNEAQLEKSRLLSDRFSAERPKGSFSTLEIQRTEQGDSAMYLCASSLERTGKGLNEQFFGPGTRLTVL.

The gene calls are TRBV7-6 and TRBJ2-2; D possibly corresponds to TRBD1 (6 bases). Germline V gives CDR1 SGHVS, CDR2 FNYEAQ. Trimming cost V 5 bases and J 8 bases, with 12 bases left between them. The CDR3 totals 13 residues. CDR3 DNA: TGTGCCAGCAGCCCTACAGGGCCGGGGGAGCTGTTTTTT. Protein product: CASSPTGPGELFF.

J is TRBJ2-5 and V is TRBV4-1; 10 bases agree with TRBD1. V was clipped by 1 base and J by 4 bases; unmatched bases: 3. Per germline, CDR1 MGHRA and CDR2 YSYEKL. This CDR3 comprises 15 residues. CDR3 nucleotides: TGCGCCAGCAGCCAAGGACAGGGGGCGAGAGAGACCCAGTACTTC. It specifies CASSQGQGARETQYF.

In its sample, this clone was seen a few times. This chain uses TRBV5-1 with TRBJ2-2; 8 bases agree with TRBD2. The CDR3 has 16 amino acids. Germline V lookup: CDR1 SGHRS, CDR2 YFSETQ. V gave up 0 bases and J gave up 3 bases; unmatched junction bases: 4. The CDR3 DNA reads as TGCGCCAGCAGCTTGGCCGGCGGGGGGTACACCGGGGAGCTGTTTTTT. Residues: CASSLAGGGYTGELFF.

This chain uses TRBV7-9 with TRBJ2-5, with TRBD2 matching 7 bases. Germline loops: CDR1 SEHNR, CDR2 FQNEAQ (reference sequence). This CDR3 contains 13 residues. DNA for the CDR3: TGTGCTGGGGCTAGCGGAGAGGGGGAGACCCAGTACTTC. As protein: CAGASGEGETQYF.

The CDR3 loop reads CASSGRQSLDTQYF. The CDR3 DNA sequence: TGTGCCAGCAGCGGACGCCAGTCCCTAGATACGCAGTATTTT. The rearrangement joins TRBV28 to TRBJ2-3; D not resolved. Trimming cost V 6 bases and J 5 bases, with 15 bases left between them. CDR1 MDHEN and CDR2 SYDVKM come from the germline V gene. This CDR3 has 14 amino acids.

This chain joins TRBV4-1 and TRBJ2-2; D unclear. V lost 0 bases and J lost 4, with 9 bases in between. This CDR3 contains 15 residues. Germline values: CDR1 MGHRA, CDR2 YSYEKL. DNA of the CDR3: TGCGCCAGCAGCCAAGAGATTGGTAGCACCGGGGAGCTGTTTTTT. Translation gives CASSQEIGSTGELFF.

CDR3: CASSTTQGINQPQHF. The CDR3 DNA sequence: TGTGCCAGCAGCACAACACAGGGAATTAATCAGCCCCAGCATTTT. The chain joins TRBV11-3 to TRBJ1-5; D might be TRBD1 (6 bases). This CDR3 is 15 amino acids long. The germline gives CDR1 SGHNT, CDR2 YENEEA. Trimming pared 5 bases from V and 4 bases from J, leaving 15 bases between.

The chain links TRBV27 to TRBJ2-2; TRBD2 matches 10 bases. The CDR3 runs 16 residues. With V trimmed by 6 bases and J by 3 bases, 7 bases remained unmatched. The germline V gene encodes CDR1 MNHEY and CDR2 SMNVEV (reference sequence). CDR3 coding DNA: TGTGCCAGCAGGACAATACTAGCGGGACACACCGGGGAGCTGTTTTTT. Translation gives CASRTILAGHTGELFF.

The rearrangement joins TRBV10-3 to TRBJ1-2, with D possibly TRBD1 on 5 matching bases. V lost 2 bases, J lost 2 bases, and 6 bases lay in between. CDR3 length: 13 residues. Germline assignment: CDR1 ENHRY and CDR2 SYGVKD. The CDR3 region is CAISEGGNYGYTF. CDR3 coding DNA: TGTGCCATCAGTGAGGGGGGGAACTATGGCTACACCTTC.

The chain combines TRBV7-2 with TRBJ2-7, with D hard to call. V was cut by 1 base and J by 2 bases, with 21 bases left in between. Germline values: CDR1 SGHTA, CDR2 FQGNSA. The CDR3 runs to 18 residues. The CDR3 sequence: CASSLDRPFAGIPYEQYF. The DNA for the CDR3 is TGTGCCAGCAGCTTAGACCGACCGTTCGCAGGAATACCCTACGAGCAGTACTTC.

The rearrangement joins TRBV16 to TRBJ2-5; the D gene is possibly TRBD1 (5 bases). With 2 bases removed from V and 7 bases from J, the gap between germline ends came to 5 bases. The germline V gene encodes CDR1 KGHSY and CDR2 FQNENV. CDR3 length equals 11 residues. The CDR3 sequence is CASSQRGTQYF. In DNA form, the CDR3 reads TGTGCCAGCAGCCAAAGGGGGACCCAGTACTTC.

The genes are TRBV7-2 and TRBJ1-1; the D gene is possibly TRBD1 (5 bases). The CDR3 has 14 residues. Looked up from germline, CDR1 is SGHTA and CDR2 is FQGNSA. V was clipped by 2 bases and J by 3 bases, with 10 bases between them. DNA for the CDR3: TGTGCCAGCAGCTTAAACGGGGGGGACACTGAAGCTTTCTTT. Its protein is CASSLNGGDTEAFF.

The chain has TRBV30 and TRBJ2-3; 12 bases agree with TRBD2. Germline loops: CDR1 GTSNPN, CDR2 SVGIG (reference sequence). The length of the CDR3 is 14 residues. V lost 4 bases to trimming and J lost 6 bases; unmatched junction nucleotides: 5. The CDR3 DNA follows: TGTGCCTGGACCACCGGGACTAGCGGGGATACGCAGTATTTT. The encoded protein is CAWTTGTSGDTQYF.

This chain links TRBV9 with TRBJ2-7; 8 bases match TRBD2. J gave up 2 bases and V 3 bases, and 7 bases lay outside the gene matches. This CDR3 region has 15 residues. The germline V gene has CDR1 SGDLS and CDR2 YYNGEE. CDR3 sequence: CASSETPGLAYEQYF. CDR3 DNA: TGTGCCAGCAGCGAGACCCCGGGACTAGCCTACGAGCAGTACTTC.

This chain links TRBV7-8 with TRBJ1-1; 9 positions match TRBD1. CDR1 is SGHVS and CDR2 is FQNEAQ in the germline V gene. The J segment lost 0 bases and the V segment lost 5 bases, leaving 7 bases of the junction unmatched. This CDR3 region has 16 residues. CDR3 coding DNA: TGTGCCAGCAGCCTGCGGGACAGGGAGATGAACACTGAAGCTTTCTTT. It encodes CASSLRDREMNTEAFF.